Listed below are T cell receptor beta chains from one sample, sequenced in a study of cytomegalovirus exposure and HLA in healthy donors. Generated by immunoSEQ multiplex PCR, the TCRdb table keeps only in-frame clones and is missing some. Among some 160,000 clones, more than 60% were seen once, and the ten largest hold around 7%. The specimen sequenced was PBMCs. Receptors were obtained from a woman aged 40 to 55 in good health and CMV-seropositive. CDR3s include the opening cysteine and the closing phenylalanine or tryptophan. A D gene is named only where the DNA matches it firmly. For some rows the clone size is stated as once, few or many, or as a class when expanded; others skip it.

len	abundance	v_gene	d_gene	j_gene	CDR3nt	CDR3aa
14	.	TRBV5-4	.	TRBJ2-7	TGTGCCAGCAGCCCAACCACAGGGACCTACGAGCAGTACTTC	CASSPTTGTYEQYF
16	once	TRBV7-9	TRBD2	TRBJ2-3	TGTGCCAGCAGCTTAGGGCGGGGGGGCCTCACAGATACGCAGTATTTT	CASSLGRGGLTDTQYF
12	.	TRBV27	TRBD2	TRBJ2-7	TGTGCCAGCTCCGGGGGGAACAGCGAGCAGTACTTC	CASSGGNSEQYF
14	.	TRBV6-6	.	TRBJ1-1	TGTGCCAGCAGTTACTCGCCAGTGAACACTGAAGCTTTCTTT	CASSYSPVNTEAFF
13	once	TRBV29-1	TRBD1	TRBJ1-1	TGCAGCGTCGAAGACAGGGGGAACACTGAAGCTTTCTTT	CSVEDRGNTEAFF
14	.	TRBV28	TRBD2	TRBJ2-3	TGTGCCAGCAAATTAGCGGGAAGCACAGATACGCAGTATTTT	CASKLAGSTDTQYF
15	.	TRBV5-1	TRBD1	TRBJ1-1	TGCGCCAGCAGCTTAACCGGGACAGGTAACACTGAAGCTTTCTTT	CASSLTGTGNTEAFF
15	.	TRBV5-1	TRBD1	TRBJ2-3	TGCGCCAGCAGCTTCAGACAGGGGGACACAGATACGCAGTATTTT	CASSFRQGDTDTQYF
19	.	TRBV4-2	TRBD2	TRBJ2-4	TGTGCCAGCAGCCAAGATAACAGCGGGGGGGCCAATACCAAAAACATTCAGTACTTC	CASSQDNSGGANTKNIQYF
14	.	TRBV30	.	TRBJ1-2	TGTGCCTGGAGTGTATCCGGGATTGACAATGGCTACACCTTC	CAWSVSGIDNGYTF
13	.	TRBV29-1	TRBD1	TRBJ1-1	TGCAGCGCAGCACAGGGGGCGGGTGCTGAAGCTTTCTTT	CSAAQGAGAEAFF
14	.	TRBV6-5	.	TRBJ1-4	TGTGCCAGCAGTTTGGGACTGTCAAATGAAAAACTGTTTTTT	CASSLGLSNEKLFF
16	few	TRBV27	TRBD1	TRBJ1-1	TGTGCCAGCAGTTCGGGGACAGGGGCGATGGGCACTGAAGCTTTCTTT	CASSSGTGAMGTEAFF
16	few	TRBV7-6	TRBD1	TRBJ2-3	TGTGCCAGCAGTTTAGGAACAGGGGGCAGAACAGATACGCAGTATTTT	CASSLGTGGRTDTQYF
14	.	TRBV7-9	.	TRBJ1-2	TGTGCCAGCAGCTTAGGCGTCAACGGTGATGGCTACACCTTC	CASSLGVNGDGYTF
15	few	TRBV6-5	TRBD2	TRBJ2-1	TGTGCCAGCAGCCGCGGGACTAGCGGGGCTAATGAGCAGTTCTTC	CASSRGTSGANEQFF
13	.	TRBV10-2	.	TRBJ1-2	TGCGCCAGCAGTGAACAAGAAAACTATGGCTACACCTTC	CASSEQENYGYTF
14	.	TRBV4-3	TRBD1	TRBJ2-7	TGCGCCAGCAGCCGGGACAGTCAATCCTACGAGCAGTACTTC	CASSRDSQSYEQYF
13	.	TRBV6-5	.	TRBJ1-1	TGTGCCAGCAGGTCGGGAGGGGAAATAGAAGCTTTCTTT	CASRSGGEIEAFF
12	.	TRBV7-9	.	TRBJ1-4	TGTGCCAGCAGCTTATCCGGGTCTAAACTGTTTTTT	CASSLSGSKLFF
12	.	TRBV30	.	TRBJ1-1	TGTGCCTGGAAGGAAGAGGACAATGAAGCTTTCTTT	CAWKEEDNEAFF
14	.	TRBV2	.	TRBJ2-7	TGTGCCAGCGGATTCGAAGGGCAGGGGAGCGAGCAGTACTTC	CASGFEGQGSEQYF
14	.	TRBV19	.	TRBJ1-6	TGTGCCAGTAGTAGCACAGATTTAAATTCACCCCTCCACTTT	CASSSTDLNSPLHF
14	.	TRBV2	TRBD1	TRBJ1-1	TGTGCCAGCGTGAGACAGGGTTCGAACACTGAAGCTTTCTTT	CASVRQGSNTEAFF
13	.	TRBV6-6	.	TRBJ2-7	TGTGCCAGCAGCCCCAGGGCCTCCTACGAGCAGTACTTC	CASSPRASYEQYF
12	.	TRBV29-1	TRBD2	TRBJ2-1	TGCAGCGCGCAGCGGGAGAGCAATGAGCAGTTCTTC	CSAQRESNEQFF
16	.	TRBV5-1	TRBD2	TRBJ2-3	TGCGCCAGCAGCTTGGCAGTAGCGGGGCGGACAGATACGCAGTATTTT	CASSLAVAGRTDTQYF
18	.	TRBV7-8	.	TRBJ2-1	TGTGCCAGCAGCTTAGTAAGCCGCCGTTTAAGGGGGAACAATGAGCAGTTCTTC	CASSLVSRRLRGNNEQFF
16	.	TRBV4-1	.	TRBJ1-1	TGCGCCAGCAGCCAGATAGCAACGATTACTAACACTGAAGCTTTCTTT	CASSQIATITNTEAFF
17	.	TRBV30	.	TRBJ2-3	TGTGCCTGGAGTGTAGATCAGGACAGCCTTAGCACAGATACGCAGTATTTT	CAWSVDQDSLSTDTQYF
14	.	TRBV5-4	.	TRBJ2-5	TGTGCCAGCAGCCGACAGGGGAGGGAAGAGACCCAGTACTTC	CASSRQGREETQYF
13	.	TRBV30	.	TRBJ2-7	TGTGCCTGGAGTCGATTAGATGCCGGCGAGCAGTACTTC	CAWSRLDAGEQYF